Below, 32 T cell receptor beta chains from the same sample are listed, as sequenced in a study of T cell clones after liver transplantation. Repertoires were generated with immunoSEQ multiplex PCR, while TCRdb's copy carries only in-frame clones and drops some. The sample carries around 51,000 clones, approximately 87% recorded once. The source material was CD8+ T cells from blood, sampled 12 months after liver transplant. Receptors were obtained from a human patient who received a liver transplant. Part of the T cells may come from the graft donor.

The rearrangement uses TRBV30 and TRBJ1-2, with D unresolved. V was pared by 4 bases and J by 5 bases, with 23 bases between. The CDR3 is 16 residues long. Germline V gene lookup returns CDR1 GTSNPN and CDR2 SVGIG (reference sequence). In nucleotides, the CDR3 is TGTGCCTGGATGGGTTACTCCGCCCGTCAACATTATGGCTACACCTTC. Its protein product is CAWMGYSARQHYGYTF.

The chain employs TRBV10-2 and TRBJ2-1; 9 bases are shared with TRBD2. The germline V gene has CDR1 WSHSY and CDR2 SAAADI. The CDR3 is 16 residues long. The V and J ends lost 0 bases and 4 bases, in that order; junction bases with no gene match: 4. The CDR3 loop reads CASSESGSGSYNEQFF. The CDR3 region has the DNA TGCGCCAGCAGTGAGTCGGGTAGCGGGAGTTACAATGAGCAGTTCTTC.

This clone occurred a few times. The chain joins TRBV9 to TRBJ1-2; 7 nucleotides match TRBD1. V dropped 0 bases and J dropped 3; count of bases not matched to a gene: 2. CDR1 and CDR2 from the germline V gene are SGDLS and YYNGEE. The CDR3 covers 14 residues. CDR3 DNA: TGTGCCAGCAGCGTAGTAGGGGGCGACTATGGCTACACCTTC. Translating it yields CASSVVGGDYGYTF.

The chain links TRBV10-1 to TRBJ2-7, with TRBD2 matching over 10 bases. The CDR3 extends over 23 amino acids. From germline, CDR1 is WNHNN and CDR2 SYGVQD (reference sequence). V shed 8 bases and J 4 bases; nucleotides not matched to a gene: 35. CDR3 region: CASLSEPQTRKLAGKCDWYEQYF. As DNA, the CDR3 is TGCGCCAGCCTCTCAGAACCTCAGACGAGGAAACTAGCGGGAAAGTGTGACTGGTACGAGCAGTACTTC.

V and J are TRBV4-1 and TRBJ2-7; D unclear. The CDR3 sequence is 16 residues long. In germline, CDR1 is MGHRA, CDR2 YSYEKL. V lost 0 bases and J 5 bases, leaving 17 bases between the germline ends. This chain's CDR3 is CASSQDIRTPWNEQYF. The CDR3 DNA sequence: TGCGCCAGCAGCCAAGATATAAGAACCCCTTGGAACGAGCAGTACTTC.

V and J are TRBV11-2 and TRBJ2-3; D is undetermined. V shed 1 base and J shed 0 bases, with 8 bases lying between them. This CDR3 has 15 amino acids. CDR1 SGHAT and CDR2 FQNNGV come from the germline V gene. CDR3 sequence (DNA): TGTGCCAGCAGCTTAGGGTTTTCTAGCACAGATACGCAGTATTTT. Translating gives CASSLGFSSTDTQYF.

This chain's CDR3 is CASSSSQVDTQYF. The CDR3 region has the DNA TGTGCCAGTAGTTCTTCCCAGGTAGATACGCAGTATTTT. This chain uses TRBV19 with TRBJ2-3; the D is unclear. The CDR3 extends over 13 amino acids. Germline CDR1 LNHDA, CDR2 SQIVND (reference sequence). The V end was cut by 5 bases, the J end by 5 bases, with 11 bases between.

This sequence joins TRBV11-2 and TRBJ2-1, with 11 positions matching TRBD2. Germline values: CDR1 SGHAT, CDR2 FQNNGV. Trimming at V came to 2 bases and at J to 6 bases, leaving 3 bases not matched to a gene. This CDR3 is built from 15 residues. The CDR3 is CASSLFGLAGNEQFF. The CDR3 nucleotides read TGTGCCAGCAGCTTATTCGGACTAGCGGGCAATGAGCAGTTCTTC. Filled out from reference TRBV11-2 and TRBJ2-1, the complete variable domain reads EAGVAQSPRYKIIEKRQSVAFWCNPISGHATLYWYQQILGQGPKLLIQFQNNGVVDDSQLPKDRFSAERLKGVDSTLKIQPAKLEDSAVYLCASSLFGLAGNEQFFGPGTRLTVL.

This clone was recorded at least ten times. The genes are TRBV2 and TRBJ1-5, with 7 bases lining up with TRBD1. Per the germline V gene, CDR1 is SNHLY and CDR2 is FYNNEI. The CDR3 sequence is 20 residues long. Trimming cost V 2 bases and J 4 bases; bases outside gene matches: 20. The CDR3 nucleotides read TGTGCCAGCAGTGAACCCGTGGACAGGTCCACCGCGGTTGGGAATCAGCCCCAGCATTTT. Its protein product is CASSEPVDRSTAVGNQPQHF.

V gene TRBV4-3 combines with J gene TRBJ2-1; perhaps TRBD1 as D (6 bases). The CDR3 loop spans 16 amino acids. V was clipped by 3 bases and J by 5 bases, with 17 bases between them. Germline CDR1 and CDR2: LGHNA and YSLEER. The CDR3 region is CASSQDTGSYHNEQFF. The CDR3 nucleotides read TGCGCCAGCAGCCAGGACACAGGGAGCTACCACAATGAGCAGTTCTTC.

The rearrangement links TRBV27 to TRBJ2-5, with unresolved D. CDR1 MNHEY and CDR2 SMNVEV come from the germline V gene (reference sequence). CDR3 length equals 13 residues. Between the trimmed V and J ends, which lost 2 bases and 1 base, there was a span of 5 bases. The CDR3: CASSLILQETQYF. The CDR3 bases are TGTGCCAGCAGTTTAATCCTCCAAGAGACCCAGTACTTC.

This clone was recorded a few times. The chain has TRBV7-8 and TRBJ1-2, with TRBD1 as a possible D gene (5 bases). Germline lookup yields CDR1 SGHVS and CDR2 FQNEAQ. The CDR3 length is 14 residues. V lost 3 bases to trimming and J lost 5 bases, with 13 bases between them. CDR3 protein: CASSFGGMGYGYTF. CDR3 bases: TGTGCCAGCAGCTTCGGGGGAATGGGTTATGGCTACACCTTC. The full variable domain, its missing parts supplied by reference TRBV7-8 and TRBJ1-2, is GAGVSQSPRYKVAKRGQDVALRCDPISGHVSLFWYQQALGQGPEFLTYFQNEAQLDKSGLPSDRFFAERPEGSVSTLKIQRTQQEDSAVYLCASSFGGMGYGYTFGSGTRLTVV.

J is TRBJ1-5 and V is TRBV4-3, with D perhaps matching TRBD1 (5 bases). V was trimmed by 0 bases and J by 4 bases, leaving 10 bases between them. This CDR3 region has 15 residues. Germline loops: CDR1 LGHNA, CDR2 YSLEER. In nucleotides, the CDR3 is TGCGCCAGCAGCCAAGACCGAAGGGGTAATCAGCCCCAGCATTTT. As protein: CASSQDRRGNQPQHF.

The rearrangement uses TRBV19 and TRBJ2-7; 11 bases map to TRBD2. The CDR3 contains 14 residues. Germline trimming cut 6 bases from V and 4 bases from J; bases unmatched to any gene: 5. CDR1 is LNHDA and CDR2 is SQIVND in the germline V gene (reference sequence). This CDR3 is CASSPGLAVYEQYF. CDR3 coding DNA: TGTGCCAGTAGCCCGGGACTAGCGGTGTACGAGCAGTACTTC. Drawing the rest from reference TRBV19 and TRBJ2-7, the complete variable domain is DGGITQSPKYLFRKEGQNVTLSCEQNLNHDAMYWYRQDPGQGLRLIYYSQIVNDFQKGDIAEGYSVSREKKESFPLTVTSAQKNPTAFYLCASSPGLAVYEQYFGPGTRLTVT.

In DNA, the CDR3 is TGTGCCAGCAGCCCCGGGCAGACGTACCAAGAGACCCAGTACTTC. It is translated as CASSPGQTYQETQYF. J is TRBJ2-5 and V is TRBV7-3; D gene uncertain. The CDR3 loop spans 15 amino acids. Germline CDR1 and CDR2: SGHTA and FQGTGA. Trimming pared 5 bases from V and 0 bases from J, leaving 13 bases between.

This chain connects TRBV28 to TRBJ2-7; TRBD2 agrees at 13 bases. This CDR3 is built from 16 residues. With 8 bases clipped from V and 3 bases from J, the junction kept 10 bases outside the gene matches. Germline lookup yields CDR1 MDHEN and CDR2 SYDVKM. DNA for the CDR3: TGTGCCAGCGATACTAGCGGGAGGGCTCAGATCTACGAGCAGTACTTC. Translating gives CASDTSGRAQIYEQYF.

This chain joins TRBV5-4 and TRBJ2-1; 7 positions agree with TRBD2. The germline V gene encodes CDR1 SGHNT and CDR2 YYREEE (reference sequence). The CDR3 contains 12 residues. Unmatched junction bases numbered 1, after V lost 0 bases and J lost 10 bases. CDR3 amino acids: CASSLGREEQFF. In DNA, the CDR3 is TGTGCCAGCAGCTTGGGGCGGGAGGAGCAGTTCTTC. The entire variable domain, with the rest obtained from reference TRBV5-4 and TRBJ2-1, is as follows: ETGVTQSPTHLIKTRGQQVTLRCSSQSGHNTVSWYQQALGQGPQFIFQYYREEENGRGNFPPRFSGLQFPNYSSELNVNALELDDSALYLCASSLGREEQFFGPGTRLTVL.

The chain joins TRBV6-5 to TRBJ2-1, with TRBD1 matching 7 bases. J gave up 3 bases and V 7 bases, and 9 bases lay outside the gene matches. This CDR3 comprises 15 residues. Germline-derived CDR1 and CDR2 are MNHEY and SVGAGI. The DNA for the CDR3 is TGTGCCAGCAAAATAGGGGGCCAAAGCTACAATGAGCAGTTCTTC. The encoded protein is CASKIGGQSYNEQFF.

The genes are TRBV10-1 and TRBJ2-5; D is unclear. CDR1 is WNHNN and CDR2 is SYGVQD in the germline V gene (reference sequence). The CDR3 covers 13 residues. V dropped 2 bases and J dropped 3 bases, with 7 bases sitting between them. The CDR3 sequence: CASSEGPEETQYF. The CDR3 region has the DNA TGCGCCAGCAGTGAGGGTCCCGAAGAGACCCAGTACTTC.

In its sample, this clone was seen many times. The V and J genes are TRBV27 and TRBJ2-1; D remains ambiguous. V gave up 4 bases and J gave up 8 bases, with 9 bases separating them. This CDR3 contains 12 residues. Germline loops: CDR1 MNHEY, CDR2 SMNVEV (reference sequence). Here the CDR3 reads CASSSKGHEQFF. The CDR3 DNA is TGTGCCAGCAGTTCAAAGGGCCATGAGCAGTTCTTC.

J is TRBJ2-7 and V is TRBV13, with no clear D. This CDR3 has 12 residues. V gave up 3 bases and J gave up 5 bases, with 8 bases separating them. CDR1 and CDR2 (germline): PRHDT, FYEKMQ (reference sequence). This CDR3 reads CASSFTGDEQYF. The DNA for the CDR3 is TGTGCCAGCAGCTTTACTGGCGACGAGCAGTACTTC.

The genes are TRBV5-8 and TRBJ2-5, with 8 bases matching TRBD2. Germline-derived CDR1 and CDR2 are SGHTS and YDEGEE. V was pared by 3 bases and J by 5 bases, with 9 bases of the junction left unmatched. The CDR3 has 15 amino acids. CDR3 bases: TGTGCCAGCAGCTCGGGACTAGGGAGAAGGGAGACCCAGTACTTC. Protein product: CASSSGLGRRETQYF.

This CDR3 is CASAGEGDGELFF. CDR3 in DNA: TGCGCCTCAGCTGGGGAGGGGGACGGGGAGCTGTTTTTT. The chain uses TRBV4-1 and TRBJ2-2; tentative D call: TRBD2 (7 bases). CDR3 size: 13 residues. Trimming cost V 11 bases and J 7 bases, with 17 bases left between them. Germline V CDR1 and CDR2: MGHRA, YSYEKL.

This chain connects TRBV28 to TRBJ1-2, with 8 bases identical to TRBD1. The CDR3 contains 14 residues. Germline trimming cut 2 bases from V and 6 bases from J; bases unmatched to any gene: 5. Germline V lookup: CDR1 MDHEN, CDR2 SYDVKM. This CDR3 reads CASSLSQGANGYTF. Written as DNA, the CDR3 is TGTGCCAGCAGTTTAAGCCAGGGGGCGAATGGCTACACCTTC.

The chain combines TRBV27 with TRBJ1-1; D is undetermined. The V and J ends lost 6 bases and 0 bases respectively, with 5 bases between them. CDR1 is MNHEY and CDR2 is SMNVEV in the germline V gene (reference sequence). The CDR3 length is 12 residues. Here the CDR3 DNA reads TGTGCCAGCAGGGGCATGAACACTGAAGCTTTCTTT. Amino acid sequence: CASRGMNTEAFF.

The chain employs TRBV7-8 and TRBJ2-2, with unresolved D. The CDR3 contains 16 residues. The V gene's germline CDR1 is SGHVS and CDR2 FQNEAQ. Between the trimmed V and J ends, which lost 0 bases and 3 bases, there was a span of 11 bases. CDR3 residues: CASSLAAGWDTGELFF. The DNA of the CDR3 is TGTGCCAGCAGCTTAGCTGCTGGGTGGGACACCGGGGAGCTGTTTTTT.

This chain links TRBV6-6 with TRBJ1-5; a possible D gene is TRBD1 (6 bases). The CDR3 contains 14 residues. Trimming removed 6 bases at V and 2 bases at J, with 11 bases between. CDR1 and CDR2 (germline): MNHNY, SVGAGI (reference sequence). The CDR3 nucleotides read TGTGCCAGCAGCATGACAGGCGGCAATCAGCCCCAGCATTTT. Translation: CASSMTGGNQPQHF.

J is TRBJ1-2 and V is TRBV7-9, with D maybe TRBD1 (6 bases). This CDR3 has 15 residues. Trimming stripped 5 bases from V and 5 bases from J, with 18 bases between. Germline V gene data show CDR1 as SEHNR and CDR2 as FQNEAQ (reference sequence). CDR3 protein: CASSVSGTSLYGYTF. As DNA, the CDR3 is TGTGCCAGCAGCGTATCCGGGACAAGTCTATATGGCTACACCTTC.

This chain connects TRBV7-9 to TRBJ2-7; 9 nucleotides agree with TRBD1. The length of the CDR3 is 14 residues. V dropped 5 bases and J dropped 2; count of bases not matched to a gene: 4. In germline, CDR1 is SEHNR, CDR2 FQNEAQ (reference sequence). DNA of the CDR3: TGTGCCAGCAGCCCCGGGACAGGGCCCTACGAGCAGTACTTC. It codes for CASSPGTGPYEQYF.

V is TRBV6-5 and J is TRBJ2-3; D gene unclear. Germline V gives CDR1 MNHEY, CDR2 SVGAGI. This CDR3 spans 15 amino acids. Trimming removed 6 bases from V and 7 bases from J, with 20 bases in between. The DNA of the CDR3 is TGTGCCAGCAGCCCCCTGGGCGCGGAAGGAAATACGCAGTATTTT. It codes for CASSPLGAEGNTQYF.

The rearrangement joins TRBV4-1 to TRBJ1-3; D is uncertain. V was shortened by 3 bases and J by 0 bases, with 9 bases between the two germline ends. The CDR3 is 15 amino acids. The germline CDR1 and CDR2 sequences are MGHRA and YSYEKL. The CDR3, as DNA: TGCGCCAGCAGCCATCTCGTTTCCTCTGGAAACACCATATATTTT. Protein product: CASSHLVSSGNTIYF.

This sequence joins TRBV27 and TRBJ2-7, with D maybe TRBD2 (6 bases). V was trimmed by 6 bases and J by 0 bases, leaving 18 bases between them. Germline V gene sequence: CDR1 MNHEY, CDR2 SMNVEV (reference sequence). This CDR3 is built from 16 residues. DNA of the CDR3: TGTGCCAGCAGCCCTTCCCAAGGGACTCTCTCCTACGAGCAGTACTTC. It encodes CASSPSQGTLSYEQYF.